One sample yielded the 15 T cell receptor beta chains listed below, sequenced in a study of blood T cell repertoires in COVID-19. Assay used: immunoSEQ multiplex PCR; TCRdb lists only in-frame clones, some missing. This table has around 100,000 clones, roughly 84% appearing once. The sample comprised peripheral blood. Receptor source: an older woman with acute or convalescent COVID-19.

The rearrangement links TRBV19 to TRBJ2-7; 10 bases map to TRBD2. V lost 1 base, J lost 4 bases, and 4 bases stayed unmatched. The CDR3 covers 15 residues. The germline CDR1 and CDR2 sequences are LNHDA and SQIVND (reference sequence). The CDR3 DNA follows: TGTGCCAGTAGTATAGGTAGTAGCGGGAGGTACGAGCAGTACTTC. Translated: CASSIGSSGRYEQYF.

The CDR3 reads CATSRVRGSYEQYF. For the CDR3, the DNA is TGTGCCACCAGCAGAGTGAGGGGGAGCTACGAGCAGTACTTC. The chain couples TRBV15 to TRBJ2-7, with a weak D call TRBD1 (6 bases). The CDR3 loop spans 14 amino acids. Trimming shortened V by 1 base and J by 3 bases, and 10 bases separated the two germline ends. Germline loops: CDR1 LNHNV, CDR2 YYDKDF (reference sequence).

This clone was detected a few times. The chain employs TRBV5-4 and TRBJ1-2; 8 bases align to TRBD1. This CDR3 has 17 amino acids. Trimming cost V 3 bases and J 2 bases; bases outside gene matches: 12. In germline, CDR1 is SGHNT, CDR2 YYREEE (reference sequence). The CDR3 region has the DNA TGTGCCAGCAGCTCACGAGGGACAGGCGAGAGGAACTATGGCTACACCTTC. It is translated as CASSSRGTGERNYGYTF.

The chain combines TRBV9 with TRBJ1-2, with 7 bases identical to TRBD1. This CDR3 comprises 15 residues. Losses at the gene ends were 4 bases for V and 4 bases for J; bases not matched to a gene: 10. The germline V gene encodes CDR1 SGDLS and CDR2 YYNGEE. The CDR3: CASSSQTGWGYGYTF. DNA for the CDR3: TGTGCCAGCAGCTCTCAGACAGGGTGGGGCTATGGCTACACCTTC.

The V call is TRBV30, the J call TRBJ2-4; the D gene is possibly TRBD1 (5 bases). This CDR3 comprises 15 residues. The V gene lost 0 bases and the J gene lost 0 bases, with 9 bases spanning the gap. The germline V gene encodes CDR1 GTSNPN and CDR2 SVGIG (reference sequence). This CDR3 reads CAWSVTGLAKNIQYF. The CDR3 nucleotides are TGTGCCTGGAGTGTAACAGGATTAGCCAAAAACATTCAGTACTTC.

The chain joins TRBV5-1 to TRBJ1-6, with 7 bases that match TRBD1. The CDR3 has 15 residues. V lost 4 bases and J lost 4; bases outside the gene matches: 5. The germline V gene has CDR1 SGHRS and CDR2 YFSETQ. The CDR3 coding sequence is TGCGCCAGCAGCGGAACACAGGGGTATAATTCACCCCTCCACTTT. Protein product: CASSGTQGYNSPLHF.

The V and J genes are TRBV12-5 and TRBJ2-1, with D possibly matching TRBD1 (6 bases). This CDR3 has 16 amino acids. Germline V lookup: CDR1 LGHNT, CDR2 FRNRAP. V was pared by 4 bases and J by 0 bases, with 13 bases between. The CDR3: CASGSQTGNSYNEQFF. CDR3 nucleotide sequence: TGTGCTAGTGGTTCACAAACAGGGAACTCCTACAATGAGCAGTTCTTC.

V is TRBV12-5 and J is TRBJ1-2; 7 positions agree with TRBD1. V lost 4 bases, J lost 0 bases, and 14 bases stayed unmatched. The germline V gene has CDR1 LGHNT and CDR2 FRNRAP. This CDR3 contains 18 residues. CDR3 sequence: CASGSDRSDPLANYGYTF. CDR3 DNA sequence: TGTGCTAGTGGTTCGGACAGGTCGGATCCTTTAGCTAACTATGGCTACACCTTC.

The V call is TRBV4-2, the J call TRBJ2-5; 15 bases match TRBD2. The CDR3 has 19 residues. J lost 6 bases, V lost 0 bases, and 11 bases had no gene match. From germline, CDR1 is LGHNA and CDR2 YNFKEQ. The CDR3 protein is CASSQDRGLGTSGRQTQYF. The CDR3 DNA sequence: TGTGCCAGCAGCCAAGATAGGGGCCTTGGGACTAGCGGGAGGCAGACCCAGTACTTC.

The CDR3 DNA sequence: TGTGCCAGCAGCTTCTTACTGACAGGATCTAATGAAAAACTGTTTTTT. It specifies CASSFLLTGSNEKLFF. The J gene is TRBJ1-4, the V gene TRBV7-9; the D gene is possibly TRBD1 (6 bases). The CDR3 runs 16 residues. V was trimmed by 3 bases and J by 3 bases, leaving 14 bases between them. CDR1 and CDR2 from the germline V gene are SEHNR and FQNEAQ (reference sequence).

The chain recombines TRBV19 with TRBJ1-2, with TRBD1 identical over 7 bases. Germline V gene data show CDR1 as LNHDA and CDR2 as SQIVND (reference sequence). V trimming: 0 bases; J trimming: 8 bases; junction bases outside the gene matches: 9. The CDR3 runs to 15 residues. Here the CDR3 reads CASSIDPGGKIGYTF. In DNA, the CDR3 is TGTGCCAGTAGTATAGATCCAGGGGGAAAAATCGGCTACACCTTC.

J is TRBJ1-1 and V is TRBV27; unclear D gene. The CDR3 loop spans 15 amino acids. Trimming took 5 bases from V and 1 from J, leaving 14 bases between them. Germline assignment: CDR1 MNHEY and CDR2 SMNVEV (reference sequence). The CDR3 protein is CASSPTPGGNTEAFF. The CDR3 DNA follows: TGTGCCAGCAGTCCGACGCCGGGTGGGAACACTGAAGCTTTCTTT.

The V call is TRBV6-5, the J call TRBJ2-3; 14 nucleotides agree with TRBD2. This CDR3 comprises 15 residues. CDR1 and CDR2 (germline): MNHEY, SVGAGI. V was clipped by 6 bases and J by 3 bases; unmatched bases: 2. CDR3 amino acids: CASSRTSGRTDTQYF. Written as DNA, the CDR3 is TGTGCCAGCAGCAGGACTAGCGGGAGGACAGATACGCAGTATTTT.

This chain links TRBV18 with TRBJ1-4; TRBD1 is a possible D gene (6 bases). Germline V lookup: CDR1 KGHSH, CDR2 LQKENI. Trimming took 2 bases from V and 6 from J, leaving 10 bases between them. This CDR3 region has 14 residues. The CDR3 DNA reads TGTGCCAGCTCACCAAGAAAGGGGGATGAAAAACTGTTTTTT. This sequence encodes CASSPRKGDEKLFF.

This clone was counted between two and nine times. For the CDR3, the DNA is TGCGCCAGCAGCTTGGAGGGGGAGGGAAATTCACCCCTCCACTTT. It encodes CASSLEGEGNSPLHF. The V gene is TRBV5-1, the J gene TRBJ1-6, with D possibly matching TRBD1 (6 bases). The CDR3 extends over 15 amino acids. V lost 0 bases and J 7 bases, leaving 11 bases between the germline ends. Per germline, CDR1 SGHRS and CDR2 YFSETQ.